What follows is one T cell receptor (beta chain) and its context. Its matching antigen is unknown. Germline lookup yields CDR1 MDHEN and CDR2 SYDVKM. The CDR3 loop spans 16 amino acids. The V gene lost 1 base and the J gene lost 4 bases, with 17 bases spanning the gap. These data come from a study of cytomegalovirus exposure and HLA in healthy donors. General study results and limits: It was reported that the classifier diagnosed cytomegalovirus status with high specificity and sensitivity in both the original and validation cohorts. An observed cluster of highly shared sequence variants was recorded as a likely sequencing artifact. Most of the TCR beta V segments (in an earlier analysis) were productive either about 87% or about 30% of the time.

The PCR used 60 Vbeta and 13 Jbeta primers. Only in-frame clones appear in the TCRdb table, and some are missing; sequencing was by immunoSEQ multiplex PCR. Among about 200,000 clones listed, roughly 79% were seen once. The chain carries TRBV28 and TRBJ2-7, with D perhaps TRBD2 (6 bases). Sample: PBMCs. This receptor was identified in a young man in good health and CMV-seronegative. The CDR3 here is CASSLFGSRASYEQYF. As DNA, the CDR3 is TGTGCCAGCAGTTTATTCGGGAGCAGGGCGTCGTACGAGCAGTACTTC. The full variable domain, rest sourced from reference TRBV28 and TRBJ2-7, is DVKVTQSSRYLVKRTGEKVFLECVQDMDHENMFWYRQDPGLGLRLIYFSYDVKMKEKGDIPEGYSVSREKKERFSLILESASTNQTSMYLCASSLFGSRASYEQYFGPGTRLTVT.